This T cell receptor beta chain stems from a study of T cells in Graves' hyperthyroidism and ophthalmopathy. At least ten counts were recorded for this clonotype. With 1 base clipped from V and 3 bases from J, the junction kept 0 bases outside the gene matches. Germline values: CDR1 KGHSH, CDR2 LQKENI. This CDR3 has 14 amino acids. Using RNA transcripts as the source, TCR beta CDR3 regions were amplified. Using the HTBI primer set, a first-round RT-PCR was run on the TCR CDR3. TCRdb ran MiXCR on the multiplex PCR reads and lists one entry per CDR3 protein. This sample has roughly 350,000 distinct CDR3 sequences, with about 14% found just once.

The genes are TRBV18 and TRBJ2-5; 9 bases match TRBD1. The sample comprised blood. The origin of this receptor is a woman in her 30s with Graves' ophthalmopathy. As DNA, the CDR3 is TGTGCCAGCTCACCACGGGACAGGGAAGAGACCCAGTACTTC. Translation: CASSPRDREETQYF.